These 13 T cell receptor beta chains came from one sample sequenced in a study of blood T cell repertoires in COVID-19. Libraries were prepared by immunoSEQ multiplex PCR; TCRdb keeps only in-frame clonotypes and omits some of them. The data contain approximately 200,000 clones, around 94% of them singletons. Sequencing used peripheral blood. Every receptor here comes from a man aged 25 to 40 with COVID-19, enrolled during active disease.

The rearrangement links TRBV12-3 or TRBV12-4 to TRBJ2-2, with D unresolved. V was shortened by 6 bases and J by 6 bases, with 5 bases between the two germline ends. This CDR3 comprises 11 residues. Written as DNA, the CDR3 is TGTGCCAGCAGGAGGTCCGGGGAGCTGTTTTTT. It specifies CASRRSGELFF.

This clone was counted only a few times. V gene TRBV19 combines with J gene TRBJ1-2, with TRBD1 as a possible D gene (5 bases). The CDR3 totals 13 residues. The V end was cut by 7 bases, the J end by 8 bases, with 17 bases between. CDR1 and CDR2 (germline): LNHDA, SQIVND (reference sequence). The CDR3 DNA reads as TGTGCCAGTACCGACCCGGTGGGACTAGGCTACACCTTC. Protein: CASTDPVGLGYTF.

V usage is TRBV4-1 and J usage is TRBJ2-1; a weak D match, TRBD1 (6 bases). V lost 11 bases to trimming and J lost 4 bases, with 24 bases between them. CDR1 and CDR2 (germline): MGHRA, YSYEKL. The CDR3 is made up of 16 amino acids. The DNA of the CDR3 is TGCGCCTCACGGTTGATAGGAACAGGGACATACAATGAGCAGTTCTTC. Translated, it gives CASRLIGTGTYNEQFF.

About this clone: Germline and junction disagree at one end, which may indicate a read error. The chain combines TRBV15 with TRBJ1-5; D perhaps matches TRBD1 (6 bases). This CDR3 is built from 14 residues. CDR1 and CDR2 (germline): LNHNV, YYDKDF (reference sequence). The CDR3 protein is CATSRGQFNQPQHF. The DNA of the CDR3 is TGTGCCACCAGTAGAGGACAGTTTAATCAGCCCCAGCATTTT.

The gene calls are TRBV11-2 and TRBJ1-5; D is perhaps TRBD1 (6 bases). The CDR3 has 13 amino acids. Germline assignment: CDR1 SGHAT and CDR2 FQNNGV. V dropped 3 bases and J dropped 4 bases, with 7 bases sitting between them. DNA for the CDR3: TGTGCCAGCAGCTTGAGGGGGAATCAGCCCCAGCATTTT. Amino acid sequence: CASSLRGNQPQHF.

The chain combines TRBV7-2 with TRBJ1-5; TRBD1 might be the D (5 bases). V lost 0 bases and J lost 5, with 11 bases in between. Germline V gene data show CDR1 as SGHTA and CDR2 as FQGNSA. The CDR3 runs to 15 residues. The CDR3 loop reads CASSLALQGHQPQHF. CDR3 sequence (DNA): TGTGCCAGCAGCTTAGCGCTCCAGGGCCATCAGCCCCAGCATTTT. Drawing the rest from reference TRBV7-2 and TRBJ1-5, the complete variable domain is GAGVSQSPSNKVTEKGKDVELRCDPISGHTALYWYRQSLGQGLEFLIYFQGNSAPDKSGLPSDRFSAERTGGSVSTLTIQRTQQEDSAVYLCASSLALQGHQPQHFGDGTRLSIL.

A few counts support this clone. The rearrangement uses TRBV6-5 and TRBJ1-6; a possible D gene is TRBD1 (5 bases). V dropped 7 bases and J dropped 6 bases, with 13 bases sitting between them. Germline V gene lookup returns CDR1 MNHEY and CDR2 SVGAGI. This CDR3 has 14 amino acids. The CDR3 protein is CASNLGGVNSPLHF. The CDR3 DNA reads as TGTGCCAGCAACCTGGGGGGGGTTAATTCACCCCTCCACTTT.

The V gene is TRBV3-1 (or the pseudogene TRBV3-2), the J gene TRBJ1-1; D unclear. The CDR3 has 14 residues. Trimming shortened V by 1 base and J by 4 bases, and 10 bases separated the two germline ends. Germline CDR1 LGHDT, CDR2 YNNKEL (reference sequence). The CDR3 here is CASSQALRGTEAFF. The CDR3, as DNA: TGTGCCAGCAGCCAAGCCCTTAGAGGCACTGAAGCTTTCTTT.

This chain links TRBV10-1 with TRBJ2-1, with TRBD1 matching over 7 bases. In germline, CDR1 is WNHNN, CDR2 SYGVQD (reference sequence). The V segment lost 2 bases and the J segment 6 bases; nucleotides outside the gene matches: 7. The CDR3 contains 15 residues. The CDR3 DNA reads as TGCGCCAGCAGTGAGGGACAGGCGGCCCCCAATGAGCAGTTCTTC. This encodes CASSEGQAAPNEQFF.

The J gene is TRBJ1-1, the V gene TRBV29-1, with D possibly matching TRBD1 (5 bases). The CDR3 spans 14 residues. V was trimmed by 6 bases and J by 0 bases, leaving 14 bases between them. Germline-derived CDR1 and CDR2 are SQVTM and ANQGSEA. CDR3 coding DNA: TGCAGCGTCCCAAAGGGGAACATGAACACTGAAGCTTTCTTT. The encoded protein is CSVPKGNMNTEAFF.

The chain couples TRBV19 to TRBJ1-2, with TRBD1 as a possible D gene (6 bases). CDR1 and CDR2 from the germline V gene are LNHDA and SQIVND (reference sequence). V gave up 6 bases and J gave up 2 bases, with 19 bases separating them. The CDR3 has 16 amino acids. In DNA, the CDR3 is TGTGCCAGTAGAGAACCCTCCAGGGGCGGGAACTATGGCTACACCTTC. This translates into CASREPSRGGNYGYTF. The entire variable domain, with the rest obtained from reference TRBV19 and TRBJ1-2, is as follows: DGGITQSPKYLFRKEGQNVTLSCEQNLNHDAMYWYRQDPGQGLRLIYYSQIVNDFQKGDIAEGYSVSREKKESFPLTVTSAQKNPTAFYLCASREPSRGGNYGYTFGSGTRLTVV.

This sequence joins TRBV7-2 and TRBJ1-2; 9 positions match TRBD1. Per germline, CDR1 SGHTA and CDR2 FQGNSA. Trimming took 3 bases from V and 2 from J; bases not matched to a gene: 1. The CDR3 runs to 14 residues. The CDR3 nucleotides are TGTGCCAGCAGCTTGGGGACAGGGAACTATGGCTACACCTTC. This sequence encodes CASSLGTGNYGYTF.

As for this clone: The junction departs from the called germline gene at one end, perhaps through a read error. The chain recombines TRBV7-6 with TRBJ2-2, with TRBD2 matching over 9 bases. CDR1 is SGHVS and CDR2 is FNYEAQ in the germline V gene. This CDR3 is built from 17 residues. The CDR3 sequence: CASSLALAGTNTGELFF. CDR3 sequence (DNA): TGTGCCAGCAGCCTAGCACTAGCGGGTACGAACACCGGGGAGCTGTTTTTT.